The 12 T cell receptor beta chains listed next were all sequenced from one sample in a study of T cell repertoires in cytomegalovirus infection. TCRdb analysed the reads with MiXCR anew, one entry per CDR3 protein. The sample yields approximately 550,000 distinct CDR3 sequences, approximately 15% seen once. Sequencing was carried out using CD8+ T cells from PBMCs. Receptors originate from a human donor in good health (CMV status not recorded). Some clones in this sample may be carry-over from other donors' samples.

The gene calls are TRBV10-2 and TRBJ2-1, with 9 bases aligning to TRBD1. The CDR3 length is 15 residues. Germline assignment: CDR1 WSHSY and CDR2 SAAADI. The J segment lost 5 bases and the V segment lost 7 bases, leaving 9 bases of the junction unmatched. The CDR3 loop reads CASTLQGAANNEQFF. The CDR3 DNA reads TGCGCCAGCACCCTACAGGGGGCTGCGAACAATGAGCAGTTCTTC.

This clonotype has ten or more counts. The genes are TRBV12-3 or TRBV12-4 and TRBJ1-3; D is ambiguous. The CDR3 is made up of 14 amino acids. The germline V and J ends were trimmed by 6 bases and 0 bases, with 9 bases remaining between them. CDR3 residues: CASRPTGSGNTIYF. In DNA form, the CDR3 reads TGTGCCAGCAGGCCGACGGGCTCTGGAAACACCATATATTTT.

Many counts were recorded for this clonotype. CDR3 nucleotide sequence: TGTGCCAGCAGCTTACGAGGAAACACCATATATTTT. Amino acids: CASSLRGNTIYF. The V call is TRBV11-2, the J call TRBJ1-3; no firm D call. Germline V gene lookup returns CDR1 SGHAT and CDR2 FQNNGV. The germline V and J ends were trimmed by 2 bases and 4 bases, with 3 bases remaining between them. This CDR3 is built from 12 residues.

This clonotype was detected ten times or more. This chain connects TRBV5-4 to TRBJ1-2; tentatively, D is TRBD1 (6 bases). The V and J ends lost 1 base and 6 bases respectively, with 19 bases between them. The CDR3 totals 16 residues. In germline, CDR1 is SGHNT, CDR2 YYREEE (reference sequence). The CDR3 sequence is CASSLMGTRRGDGYTF. DNA of the CDR3: TGTGCCAGCAGCTTGATGGGGACACGGCGGGGTGATGGCTACACCTTC.

This clonotype was found many times. The chain joins TRBV27 to TRBJ1-6; D gene unclear. Germline CDR1 MNHEY, CDR2 SMNVEV (reference sequence). Trimming cost V 6 bases and J 4 bases, with 10 bases left between them. The CDR3 loop spans 14 amino acids. Here the CDR3 reads CASRPGGYNSPLHF. CDR3 sequence (DNA): TGTGCCAGCAGGCCAGGAGGTTATAATTCACCCCTCCACTTT.

This clonotype turned up a few times. The J gene is TRBJ2-5, the V gene TRBV10-3; D is perhaps TRBD2 (6 bases). Germline lookup yields CDR1 ENHRY and CDR2 SYGVKD. V shed 3 bases and J shed 3 bases, with 8 bases lying between them. The CDR3 extends over 13 amino acids. The CDR3 is CAISDREKETQYF. The DNA for the CDR3 is TGTGCCATCAGTGACCGGGAGAAAGAGACCCAGTACTTC.

This chain links TRBV27 with TRBJ1-4; D unclear. The CDR3 sequence is 14 residues long. Germline values: CDR1 MNHEY, CDR2 SMNVEV (reference sequence). V lost 2 bases, J lost 5 bases, and 9 bases lay in between. CDR3: CASSLRPINEKLFF. CDR3 in DNA: TGTGCCAGCAGTTTAAGACCGATCAATGAAAAACTGTTTTTT.

This clonotype was counted many times. V and J are TRBV28 and TRBJ1-5, with 11 bases lining up with TRBD1. CDR1 is MDHEN and CDR2 is SYDVKM in the germline V gene. V lost 6 bases and J lost 5; bases outside the gene matches: 9. This CDR3 is built from 16 residues. The CDR3 loop is CASRGQGAPIYQPQHF. The CDR3 bases are TGTGCCAGCAGAGGACAGGGGGCCCCAATTTATCAGCCCCAGCATTTT.

The rearrangement links TRBV13 to TRBJ1-2, with TRBD1 as a possible D gene (5 bases). CDR3 length: 16 residues. V was pared by 2 bases and J by 0 bases, with 13 bases between. In germline, CDR1 is PRHDT, CDR2 FYEKMQ (reference sequence). This CDR3 is CASSLNRQLANYGYTF. As DNA, the CDR3 is TGTGCCAGCAGCTTAAACAGACAGTTAGCTAACTATGGCTACACCTTC.

This clonotype was seen more than once but under ten times. The chain has TRBV2 and TRBJ2-7; 7 nucleotides match TRBD2. This CDR3 spans 12 amino acids. Losses at the gene ends were 7 bases for V and 4 bases for J; bases not matched to a gene: 4. Germline-derived CDR1 and CDR2 are SNHLY and FYNNEI. The CDR3 region has the DNA TGTGCCAGCAACCGGGAGGATTACGAGCAGTACTTC. The encoded protein is CASNREDYEQYF.

The chain couples TRBV9 to TRBJ1-3; D unresolved. CDR1 and CDR2 (germline): SGDLS, YYNGEE. Trimming left V 0 bases short and J 3 bases short, with 10 bases between. The CDR3 is 15 amino acids. The CDR3: CASSVEASRGNTIYF. Written as DNA, the CDR3 is TGTGCCAGCAGCGTAGAGGCAAGCCGTGGAAACACCATATATTTT. Full variable domain (remainder filled in from reference TRBV9 and TRBJ1-3): DSGVTQTPKHLITATGQRVTLRCSPRSGDLSVYWYQQSLDQGLQFLIQYYNGEERAKGNILERFSAQQFPDLHSELNLSSLELGDSALYFCASSVEASRGNTIYFGEGSWLTVV.

V gene TRBV27 combines with J gene TRBJ2-1, with D perhaps TRBD1 or TRBD2 (5 bases each). V was cut by 2 bases and J by 8 bases, with 19 bases left in between. Per germline, CDR1 MNHEY and CDR2 SMNVEV (reference sequence). This CDR3 spans 16 amino acids. The chain's CDR3 is CASSLNSGLVYYEQFF. The CDR3 DNA sequence: TGTGCCAGCAGTTTAAATTCGGGGCTAGTATACTATGAGCAGTTCTTC.